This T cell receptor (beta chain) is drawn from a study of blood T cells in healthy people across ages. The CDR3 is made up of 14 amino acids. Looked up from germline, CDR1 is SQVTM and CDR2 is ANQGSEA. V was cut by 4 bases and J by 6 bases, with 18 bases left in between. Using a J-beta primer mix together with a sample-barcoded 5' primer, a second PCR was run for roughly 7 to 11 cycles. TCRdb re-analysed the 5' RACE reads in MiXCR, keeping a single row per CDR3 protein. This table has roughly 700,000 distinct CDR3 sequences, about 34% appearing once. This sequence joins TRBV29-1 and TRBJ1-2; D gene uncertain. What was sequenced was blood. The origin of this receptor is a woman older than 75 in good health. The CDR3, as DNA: TGCAGCGTTGGAGAAGTCAGCTCATGGGATGGCTACACCTTC. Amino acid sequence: CSVGEVSSWDGYTF. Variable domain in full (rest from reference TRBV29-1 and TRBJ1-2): SAVISQKPSRDICQRGTSLTIQCQVDSQVTMMFWYRQQPGQSLTLIATANQGSEATYESGFVIDKFPISRPNLTFSTLTVSNMSPEDSSIYLCSVGEVSSWDGYTFGSGTRLTVV.